A single sample gave rise to the 9 T cell receptor beta chains below, sequenced in a study of neurological immune-mediated disorders. TCRdb used MiXCR to reprocess the 5' RACE reads, holding one entry per CDR3 protein. The data hold around 20,000 distinct CDR3 sequences, with about an eighth observed a single time. The sample taken for sequencing was PBMCs. The source of these receptors is a woman between 55 and 75 years old with HTLV-1-associated myelopathy (HAM/TSP).

This clonotype was seen at least ten times. The chain uses TRBV7-2 and TRBJ2-6; unclear D gene. Per the germline V gene, CDR1 is SGHTA and CDR2 is FQGNSA. Trimming pared 2 bases from V and 3 bases from J, leaving 8 bases between. This CDR3 is built from 15 residues. CDR3 amino acids: CASSLTLVGANVLTF. CDR3 bases: TGTGCCAGCAGCTTAACTCTGGTTGGGGCCAACGTCCTGACTTTC.

This clonotype appeared many times. The genes are TRBV6-1 and TRBJ2-7; unclear D gene. From germline, CDR1 is MNHNS and CDR2 SASEGT. The CDR3 is 12 residues long. The V gene lost 2 bases and the J gene lost 6 bases, with 8 bases spanning the gap. CDR3 region: CASSELGREQYF. The CDR3 DNA follows: TGTGCCAGCAGTGAACTGGGCCGCGAGCAGTACTTC.

This clonotype was recorded many times. CDR3 DNA sequence: TGCGCCAGCAGCTTGTCCGGGGGCGAGAACACCGGGGAGCTGTTTTTT. This translates into CASSLSGGENTGELFF. V and J are TRBV5-1 and TRBJ2-2; D may match TRBD1 or TRBD2 (6 bases each). This CDR3 spans 16 amino acids. CDR1 is SGHRS and CDR2 is YFSETQ in the germline V gene. The V end was cut by 1 base, the J end by 1 base, with 11 bases between.

This clonotype came up many times. The V gene is TRBV9, the J gene TRBJ1-2; a weak D match, TRBD1 (6 bases). The V and J ends lost 6 bases and 8 bases respectively, with 17 bases between them. CDR1 and CDR2 (germline): SGDLS, YYNGEE. The CDR3 totals 13 residues. The CDR3 nucleotides are TGTGCCAGCAACCCACAGGGACCTGAAGGCTACACCTTC. Its protein is CASNPQGPEGYTF.

This clonotype appeared once. This CDR3 reads CAINFWDRGAYEQYF. Here the CDR3 DNA reads TGTGCCATTAACTTCTGGGACAGGGGCGCCTACGAGCAGTACTTC. The chain uses TRBV27 and TRBJ2-7, with 10 nucleotides matching TRBD1. The CDR3 contains 15 residues. The germline V gene has CDR1 MNHEY and CDR2 SMNVEV (reference sequence). The V gene end was trimmed by 10 bases and the J gene end by 2 bases; junction bases not matched to a gene: 11.

The chain joins TRBV12-5 to TRBJ1-1; the match to TRBD1 covers 9 bases. V dropped 5 bases and J dropped 2; count of bases not matched to a gene: 3. CDR1 is LGHNT, CDR2 FRNRAP, per germline. This CDR3 spans 14 amino acids. Written as DNA, the CDR3 is TGTGCTAGTGGTACGGGACAGGGCAACACTGAAGCTTTCTTT. It specifies CASGTGQGNTEAFF.

The chain employs TRBV15 and TRBJ1-1, with D hard to call. V lost 0 bases to trimming and J lost 12 bases, with 11 bases between them. Germline CDR1 and CDR2: LNHNV and YYDKDF (reference sequence). The CDR3 is 12 amino acids. The CDR3 bases are TGTGCCACCAGCAGAGATACGGGGAATCCTTTCTTT. It is translated as CATSRDTGNPFF.

This clonotype has a count of ten or more. J is TRBJ2-1 and V is TRBV5-1; the D is unclear. There are 15 residues in the CDR3. Germline V lookup: CDR1 SGHRS, CDR2 YFSETQ. The ends were cut back, 3 bases at V and 0 bases at J, with 10 bases in the middle. The CDR3 coding sequence is TGCGCCAGCAGCTGGACGGGTTACTCCTACAATGAGCAGTTCTTC. Protein product: CASSWTGYSYNEQFF.

This clonotype was observed many times. The chain carries TRBV5-6 and TRBJ2-5; 8 nucleotides line up with TRBD1. Trimming cost V 4 bases and J 5 bases; bases outside gene matches: 4. Germline V gene data show CDR1 as SGHDT and CDR2 as YYEEEE. The CDR3 has 13 amino acids. CDR3: CASSAGGRETQYF. DNA for the CDR3: TGTGCCAGCAGCGCAGGGGGCCGGGAGACCCAGTACTTC.